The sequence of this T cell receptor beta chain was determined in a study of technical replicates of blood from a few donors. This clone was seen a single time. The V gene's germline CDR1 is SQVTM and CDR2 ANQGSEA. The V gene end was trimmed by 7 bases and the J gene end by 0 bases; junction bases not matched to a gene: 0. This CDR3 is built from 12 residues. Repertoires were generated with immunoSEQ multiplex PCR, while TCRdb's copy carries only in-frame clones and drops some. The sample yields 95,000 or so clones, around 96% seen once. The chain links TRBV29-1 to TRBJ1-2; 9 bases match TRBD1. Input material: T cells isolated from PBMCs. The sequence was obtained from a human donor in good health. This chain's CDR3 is CSGDRANYGYTF. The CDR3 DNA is TGCAGCGGGGACAGGGCTAACTATGGCTACACCTTC.